This record looks at one TCR beta chain sequence and its context. It lacks a known antigen. The input lacks base qualities; no much larger clone sits a single base away. Each collaborating institution followed its own protocols to collect whole blood in K2EDTA tubes. Collaborator samples were shipped for TCRbeta analysis as frozen whole blood, isolated PBMCs, or DNA extracted from either sample type. TCRbeta CDR3 regions were amplified from genomic DNA by means of the immunoSEQ Assay, a bias-controlled multiplex PCR. The source study handled its data this way. The number of nucleated cells in each sample was estimated by amplification of reference gene primers within the assay. Sequence reads were collapsed and filtered to measure the absolute abundance of every unique TCRbeta CDR3 rearrangement. Productive Simpson clonality was computed per sample as the square root of Simpson's diversity index over productive rearrangements. TCRdb re-hosts the immuneACCESS table, in-frame sequences only. Its copies lack some clones; in the studies checked, an unresolved V gene accounts for under half of them, and the cause for the rest is not known. V, J and clone size were drawn from that table, and D and trimming were deduced from the DNA. Within this sample are roughly 120,000 clones, with 76% of them counted one time only. 3.8% of the sample is held by the ten biggest clonotypes.

The data derive from a study of blood T cell repertoires in COVID-19 (dated by TCRdb to 2020 to 2022). With regard to the full study: The collaborator samples originated in the United States, Italy and Spain and spanned the acute and convalescent phases of COVID-19. The material from the prospective study consisted of cDNA or gDNA derived from T cells, B-cell-depleted T cells, or PBMCs. Deeply sampled blood TCRbeta repertoires from subjects exposed to, actively infected with, or recovered from COVID-19 were included in the dataset. The repertoires were released in a freely available public database meant as a resource for research on the immune response to SARS-CoV-2. The samples were drawn from the first 160 participants of the ongoing ImmuneRACE study and from under 1,500 subjects provided by 6 global collaborators. The sample metadata nearly always contained a de-identified subject ID, COVID-19 status, age in years and sex. Where available, HLA class I and class II types were taken from metadata supplied by the sample provider and were not determined by assay-based typing.

Here is what the overall study found, with its caveats: The amount of clinical and demographic metadata varied by source and participant and was provided uncurated.

Counted from cysteine to phenylalanine, this CDR3 has 14 amino acids. Left in the record is the CDR3 DNA by itself, 42 bases read in frame from the first base. CDR1 is given as MNHEY and CDR2 as SVGEGT, both from the germline V gene. V loses 2 bases, J loses 3 bases, and the germline ends lie 7 bases apart. This TCR was sampled from a woman aged 80 or older with acute or convalescent COVID-19. The sample taken for sequencing was peripheral blood. The chain joins TRBV6-2 or TRBV6-3 to TRBJ2-2; the D gene cannot be named for sure. The nucleotide sequence reads as follows: TGTGCCAGCAGTTACGGGCAGTACACCGGGGAGCTGTTTTTT. It translates as CASSYGQYTGELFF.